This entry lists 20 T cell receptor beta chains sequenced from one sample in a study of shared clonotypes between healthy human individuals. The method was immunoSEQ multiplex PCR; TCRdb's version includes in-frame clones alone and lacks a portion of them. Of a few million clones listed, around 90% are singletons. Material for sequencing was naive CD4+ T cells sorted from blood. Subset described: CD45RA+ positively selected. These receptors all come from a man between 18 and 29 years old in good health.

V and J are TRBV27 and TRBJ2-1, with TRBD1 as a possible D gene (6 bases). The V end was cut by 5 bases, the J end by 10 bases, with 12 bases between. This CDR3 spans 12 amino acids. Germline CDR1 is MNHEY and CDR2 is SMNVEV (reference sequence). This CDR3 is CASSLRGIEQFF. The CDR3 DNA sequence: TGTGCCAGCAGTCTAAGGGGGATAGAGCAGTTCTTC.

V usage is TRBV6-6 and J usage is TRBJ1-6, with 8 bases identical to TRBD1. The length of the CDR3 is 15 residues. Germline V lookup: CDR1 MNHNY, CDR2 SVGAGI (reference sequence). V was pared by 4 bases and J by 7 bases, with 6 bases of the junction left unmatched. CDR3 amino acids: CASSSTGTGNSPLHF. In nucleotides, the CDR3 is TGTGCCAGCAGTTCTACCGGGACAGGAAATTCACCCCTCCACTTT.

The rearrangement links TRBV29-1 to TRBJ1-5, with D hard to call. Germline CDR1 and CDR2: SQVTM and ANQGSEA. The CDR3 totals 13 residues. V was cut by 4 bases and J by 3 bases, with 10 bases left in between. DNA for the CDR3: TGCAGCGTTGGACACTCAGACAATCAGCCCCAGCATTTT. Residues: CSVGHSDNQPQHF.

This clone was found a few times. Other DNA sequences in the same sample also yield this CDR3. The chain has TRBV11-3 and TRBJ2-3, with D uncertain. Germline V gene lookup returns CDR1 SGHNT and CDR2 YENEEA. V was trimmed by 0 bases and J by 1 base, leaving 2 bases between them. The CDR3 sequence is 13 residues long. CDR3 residues: CASSLDGTDTQYF. The CDR3 DNA follows: TGTGCCAGCAGCTTAGATGGCACAGATACGCAGTATTTT.

This clone was seen once. J is TRBJ1-5 and V is TRBV6-1; D is unclear. Germline CDR1 is MNHNS and CDR2 is SASEGT. This CDR3 region has 12 residues. Trimming shortened V by 6 bases and J by 12 bases, and 15 bases separated the two germline ends. This chain's CDR3 is CASSPTLLSQHF. CDR3 nucleotides: TGTGCCAGCAGCCCTACCCTACTCAGCCAGCATTTT.

The rearrangement uses TRBV27 and TRBJ1-1, with 9 nucleotides matching TRBD1. V was clipped by 2 bases and J by 6 bases; unmatched bases: 7. Germline V gene lookup returns CDR1 MNHEY and CDR2 SMNVEV (reference sequence). CDR3 length: 15 residues. Written as DNA, the CDR3 is TGTGCCAGCAGTTTAGTAGGACAGGGGCCCGCTGAAGCTTTCTTT. Translation: CASSLVGQGPAEAFF.

Worth noting for this clone: In the same sample, other DNA sequences code for this CDR3. V is TRBV5-1 and J is TRBJ2-2; D gene uncertain. This CDR3 spans 13 amino acids. CDR1 is SGHRS, CDR2 YFSETQ, per germline. Trimming took 1 base from V and 5 from J, leaving 6 bases between them. The CDR3 bases are TGCGCCAGCAGCTTGACTGAGACCGGGGAGCTGTTTTTT. Protein product: CASSLTETGELFF.

This chain connects TRBV30 to TRBJ1-6, with TRBD1 matching 7 bases. The CDR3 covers 14 residues. Germline V gives CDR1 GTSNPN, CDR2 SVGIG (reference sequence). After removal of 8 bases from V and 6 bases from J, the junction contained 10 bases not matched to a gene. The CDR3 sequence: CALNTGTANSPLHF. The DNA of the CDR3 is TGTGCCCTCAACACCGGGACAGCTAATTCACCCCTCCACTTT.

Turning to this clone: This specimen includes other DNA sequences encoding the same CDR3. The chain uses TRBV30 and TRBJ1-3; 8 positions agree with TRBD1. The germline CDR1 and CDR2 sequences are GTSNPN and SVGIG (reference sequence). The ends lost 3 bases at V and 0 bases at J; junction bases unmatched: 1. The CDR3 extends over 14 amino acids. This CDR3 is CAWRDRVSGNTIYF. DNA of the CDR3: TGTGCCTGGAGGGACAGGGTCTCTGGAAACACCATATATTTT.

This clone was detected only once. The chain links TRBV7-6 to TRBJ1-4; unclear D gene. Germline-derived CDR1 and CDR2 are SGHVS and FNYEAQ. This CDR3 has 16 residues. Between the trimmed V and J ends, which lost 0 bases and 4 bases, there was a span of 12 bases. CDR3 amino acids: CASSLAFPLVNEKLFF. As DNA, the CDR3 is TGTGCCAGCAGCTTAGCCTTTCCCCTGGTTAATGAAAAACTGTTTTTT.

The chain combines TRBV6-6 with TRBJ1-5; TRBD1 aligns across 9 bases. Per the germline V gene, CDR1 is MNHNY and CDR2 is SVGAGI (reference sequence). V was clipped by 5 bases and J by 6 bases; unmatched bases: 8. The CDR3 contains 15 residues. As DNA, the CDR3 is TGTGCCAGCAGTACCCGGACAGGGGAACGTCAGCCCCAGCATTTT. This codes for CASSTRTGERQPQHF.

The J gene is TRBJ2-7, the V gene TRBV20-1, with D possibly TRBD1 on 6 matching bases. CDR1 and CDR2 from the germline V gene are DFQATT and SNEGSKA (reference sequence). Deletions cut 6 bases from V and 5 bases from J, with 11 bases between. The CDR3 covers 11 residues. The CDR3 sequence is CSATGSDEQYF. CDR3 nucleotide sequence: TGCAGTGCCACAGGGTCCGACGAGCAGTACTTC.

A word on this clone: Other DNA sequences in this sample translate to the same CDR3. The CDR3 loop reads CSVAWNTEAFF. The CDR3 bases are TGCAGCGTTGCTTGGAACACTGAAGCTTTCTTT. The chain links TRBV29-1 to TRBJ1-1; D is undetermined. V lost 4 bases and J 1 base, leaving 4 bases between the germline ends. The CDR3 has 11 amino acids. Germline loops: CDR1 SQVTM, CDR2 ANQGSEA.

The chain joins TRBV7-9 to TRBJ1-4; tentatively, D is TRBD1 (5 bases). CDR3 length: 19 amino acids. Per germline, CDR1 SEHNR and CDR2 FQNEAQ (reference sequence). Trimming took off 5 bases at V and 0 bases at J, with 22 bases between the two ends. CDR3 sequence: CASSLPPAGQEATNEKLFF. CDR3 DNA sequence: TGTGCCAGCAGCCTACCCCCGGCAGGACAAGAAGCAACTAATGAAAAACTGTTTTTT.

This rearrangement joins TRBV6-5 to TRBJ1-4; D unresolved. This CDR3 has 14 residues. Germline CDR1 is MNHEY and CDR2 is SVGAGI. V was clipped by 6 bases and J by 6 bases, with 14 bases between them. CDR3 coding DNA: TGTGCCAGCAGCCCCGGCGGCGGGGATGAAAAACTGTTTTTT. Its translation: CASSPGGGDEKLFF.

The chain combines TRBV19 with TRBJ2-3; D is undetermined. Germline values: CDR1 LNHDA, CDR2 SQIVND (reference sequence). The V end lost 7 bases, the J end lost 1 base, and 6 bases lay between the germline ends. This CDR3 comprises 12 residues. The DNA of the CDR3 is TGTGCCAGTATTCTCTGCACAGATACGCAGTATTTT. Residues: CASILCTDTQYF.

The V call is TRBV2, the J call TRBJ1-1, with a weak D call TRBD1 (5 bases). CDR3 size: 13 residues. Between the trimmed V and J ends, which lost 5 bases and 1 base, there was a span of 8 bases. Per germline, CDR1 SNHLY and CDR2 FYNNEI. The CDR3 loop is CASSQQANTEAFF. In DNA, the CDR3 is TGTGCCAGCAGTCAACAGGCGAACACTGAAGCTTTCTTT. The whole variable domain, remainder taken from reference TRBV2 and TRBJ1-1, is EPEVTQTPSHQVTQMGQEVILRCVPISNHLYFYWYRQILGQKVEFLVSFYNNEISEKSEIFDDQFSVERPDGSNFTLKIRSTKLEDSAMYFCASSQQANTEAFFGQGTRLTVV.

The chain recombines TRBV5-1 with TRBJ2-3; 7 nucleotides match TRBD2. The CDR3 runs 14 residues. Germline lookup yields CDR1 SGHRS and CDR2 YFSETQ. Trimming took 1 base from V and 7 from J; bases not matched to a gene: 6. CDR3 sequence (DNA): TGCGCCAGCAGCTTGACTAGCGAGATTAATACGCAGTATTTT. It translates to CASSLTSEINTQYF.

This chain uses TRBV28 with TRBJ1-1; the D is unclear. The V and J ends lost 6 bases and 6 bases respectively, with 8 bases between them. The germline CDR1 and CDR2 sequences are MDHEN and SYDVKM. This CDR3 spans 11 amino acids. The CDR3 DNA sequence: TGTGCCAGCAGGTCTCAGCCTGAAGCTTTCTTT. Amino acid sequence: CASRSQPEAFF. The full variable domain, in which reference TRBV28 and TRBJ1-1 provide the parts outside the CDR3, is DVKVTQSSRYLVKRTGEKVFLECVQDMDHENMFWYRQDPGLGLRLIYFSYDVKMKEKGDIPEGYSVSREKKERFSLILESASTNQTSMYLCASRSQPEAFFGQGTRLTVV.

The gene calls are TRBV10-3 and TRBJ2-7, with D tentatively TRBD1 (6 bases). V gave up 4 bases and J gave up 6 bases, with 19 bases separating them. This CDR3 comprises 15 residues. Germline loops: CDR1 ENHRY, CDR2 SYGVKD. Here the CDR3 reads CAISGPGQRTSEQYF. The CDR3 nucleotides are TGTGCCATCAGTGGGCCCGGACAGCGGACCTCCGAGCAGTACTTC.